Presented here are 18 T cell receptor beta chains from one specimen sequenced in a study of blood T cell repertoires in COVID-19. Data came from immunoSEQ multiplex PCR; TCRdb stores just in-frame clones and leaves some out. The data show under 150,000 clones, 84% seen once. Specimen: peripheral blood. The receptors were gathered from a woman in her 40s with acute or convalescent COVID-19.

The chain joins TRBV6-5 to TRBJ1-2; D gene uncertain. The CDR3 covers 14 residues. The germline V and J ends were trimmed by 0 bases and 2 bases, with 7 bases remaining between them. Looked up from germline, CDR1 is MNHEY and CDR2 is SVGAGI. As DNA, the CDR3 is TGTGCCAGCAGTTACTCGTCCGGGAACTATGGCTACACCTTC. Amino acids: CASSYSSGNYGYTF.

The gene calls are TRBV5-6 and TRBJ2-3; the D gene is possibly TRBD2 (5 bases). The germline CDR1 and CDR2 sequences are SGHDT and YYEEEE. V was cut by 4 bases and J by 2 bases, with 14 bases left in between. This CDR3 spans 15 amino acids. The CDR3 nucleotides are TGTGCCAGCAGCCGGAGGATAGCGTCCACAGATACGCAGTATTTT. It translates to CASSRRIASTDTQYF.

The V call is TRBV5-1, the J call TRBJ1-4; 8 bases fit TRBD1. The CDR3 spans 15 residues. CDR1 SGHRS and CDR2 YFSETQ come from the germline V gene. The J segment lost 7 bases and the V segment lost 4 bases, leaving 9 bases of the junction unmatched. CDR3 in amino acids: CASSIQGDGGEKLFF. DNA of the CDR3: TGCGCCAGCAGCATACAGGGGGACGGCGGTGAAAAACTGTTTTTT.

V is TRBV6-5 and J is TRBJ1-4; 7 bases map to TRBD1. Unmatched junction bases numbered 4, after V lost 5 bases and J lost 4 bases. Germline CDR1 reads MNHEY; CDR2 reads SVGAGI. The CDR3 sequence is 14 residues long. The CDR3 DNA reads as TGTGCCAGCAGTATCAACAGGGGTAATGAAAAACTGTTTTTT. This encodes CASSINRGNEKLFF.

This chain links TRBV9 with TRBJ2-5; 8 nucleotides match TRBD2. Germline CDR1 reads SGDLS; CDR2 reads YYNGEE. The CDR3 length is 16 residues. V trimming: 3 bases; J trimming: 4 bases; junction bases outside the gene matches: 11. CDR3 sequence: CASSAGTQRGLETQYF. CDR3 DNA sequence: TGTGCCAGCAGCGCGGGGACTCAGCGGGGGTTAGAGACCCAGTACTTC.

This clone has only one observation. The chain recombines TRBV28 with TRBJ1-1, with a possible D match to TRBD1 (6 bases). V was trimmed by 7 bases and J by 0 bases, leaving 9 bases between them. Germline CDR1 and CDR2: MDHEN and SYDVKM. The CDR3 is 13 amino acids. The CDR3 DNA follows: TGTGCCAGCAAGGCAGGGGTGAACACTGAAGCTTTCTTT. Protein sequence: CASKAGVNTEAFF.

This rearrangement joins TRBV27 to TRBJ2-4; tentative D call: TRBD1 (6 bases). With 2 bases removed from V and 3 bases from J, the gap between germline ends came to 14 bases. The CDR3 is 16 residues long. Per germline, CDR1 MNHEY and CDR2 SMNVEV (reference sequence). CDR3 loop: CASSLRGGLVKNIQYF. The CDR3 region has the DNA TGTGCCAGCAGTTTACGAGGGGGATTAGTCAAAAACATTCAGTACTTC.

The chain is built from TRBV2 and TRBJ1-3, with 10 bases identical to TRBD1. CDR1 is SNHLY and CDR2 is FYNNEI in the germline V gene. This CDR3 comprises 17 residues. With V trimmed by 6 bases and J by 3 bases, 11 bases remained unmatched. The CDR3 coding sequence is TGTGCCAGCAGCGCCTTAGCTGGGACAGGGGTTGGAAACACCATATATTTT. Its translation: CASSALAGTGVGNTIYF.

The chain recombines TRBV9 with TRBJ1-2; D perhaps matches TRBD1 (6 bases). The CDR3 contains 16 residues. Germline lookup yields CDR1 SGDLS and CDR2 YYNGEE. The germline V and J ends were trimmed by 4 bases and 0 bases, with 16 bases remaining between them. The CDR3 is CASSTVQGSANYGYTF. The CDR3 coding sequence is TGTGCCAGCAGCACAGTACAGGGTTCAGCTAACTATGGCTACACCTTC. Full variable domain (remainder filled in from reference TRBV9 and TRBJ1-2): DSGVTQTPKHLITATGQRVTLRCSPRSGDLSVYWYQQSLDQGLQFLIQYYNGEERAKGNILERFSAQQFPDLHSELNLSSLELGDSALYFCASSTVQGSANYGYTFGSGTRLTVV.

A single count supports this clone. The chain joins TRBV7-8 to TRBJ1-5; D remains ambiguous. The length of the CDR3 is 16 residues. The V end was cut by 2 bases, the J end by 6 bases, with 17 bases between. Germline-derived CDR1 and CDR2 are SGHVS and FQNEAQ. The CDR3 region is CASSLTSGGSGQPQHF. The CDR3 DNA sequence: TGTGCCAGCAGCTTAACGAGTGGAGGGTCCGGTCAGCCCCAGCATTTT.

V and J are TRBV6-5 and TRBJ1-5, with 7 bases aligning to TRBD1. Per the germline V gene, CDR1 is MNHEY and CDR2 is SVGAGI. This CDR3 region has 14 residues. V shed 7 bases, J shed 7 bases, and the junction held 10 bases outside the gene matches. The DNA of the CDR3 is TGTGCCAGCATACTACAGGGGTTAGGCCAGCCCCAGCATTTT. Amino acid sequence: CASILQGLGQPQHF.

The chain employs TRBV12-3 or TRBV12-4 and TRBJ2-2; D gene uncertain. Trimming pared 2 bases from V and 8 bases from J, leaving 9 bases between. CDR3 length: 13 amino acids. CDR3 region: CASSLTNLGELFF. CDR3 sequence (DNA): TGTGCCAGCAGTTTAACAAATTTGGGGGAGCTGTTTTTT.

This sequence joins TRBV10-3 and TRBJ2-7; a weak D match, TRBD2 (6 bases). The ends were cut back, 10 bases at V and 4 bases at J, with 17 bases in the middle. Germline V gene data show CDR1 as ENHRY and CDR2 as SYGVKD. The CDR3 sequence is 13 residues long. As DNA, the CDR3 is TGTGCCAGCGGGACCGGGAACGGATACGAGCAGTACTTC. Its protein product is CASGTGNGYEQYF.

The chain carries TRBV5-1 and TRBJ2-4, with 8 bases matching TRBD2. Trimming at V came to 5 bases and at J to 6 bases, leaving 4 bases not matched to a gene. This CDR3 has 13 residues. The germline V gene encodes CDR1 SGHRS and CDR2 YFSETQ. This chain's CDR3 is CASSTSGLNIQYF. CDR3 nucleotide sequence: TGCGCCAGCAGTACTAGCGGACTAAACATTCAGTACTTC.

This clone occurred a few times. The chain carries TRBV7-2 and TRBJ1-5, with a possible D match to TRBD1 (5 bases). Germline V gene lookup returns CDR1 SGHTA and CDR2 FQGNSA. Trimming shortened V by 5 bases and J by 7 bases, and 18 bases separated the two germline ends. This CDR3 is 15 amino acids long. For the CDR3, the DNA is TGTGCCAGCAGCCAGACAGTTCTGCCTGGCCAGCCCCAGCATTTT. This sequence encodes CASSQTVLPGQPQHF.

The chain has TRBV7-9 and TRBJ1-4, with TRBD1 matching 9 bases. The CDR3 totals 15 residues. The junction had 8 bases not matched to a gene; V was cut back by 5 bases and J by 7 bases. CDR1 and CDR2 (germline): SEHNR, FQNEAQ (reference sequence). The CDR3: CASSPTGGFIEKLFF. In nucleotides, the CDR3 is TGTGCCAGCAGCCCGACAGGGGGTTTTATTGAAAAACTGTTTTTT. The full variable domain, rest sourced from reference TRBV7-9 and TRBJ1-4, is DTGVSQNPRHKITKRGQNVTFRCDPISEHNRLYWYRQTLGQGPEFLTYFQNEAQLEKSRLLSDRFSAERPKGSFSTLEIQRTEQGDSAMYLCASSPTGGFIEKLFFGSGTQLSVL.

The chain uses TRBV27 and TRBJ1-2; D gene ambiguous. Per the germline V gene, CDR1 is MNHEY and CDR2 is SMNVEV (reference sequence). The V gene lost 7 bases and the J gene lost 8 bases, with 17 bases spanning the gap. CDR3 length equals 13 residues. As DNA, the CDR3 is TGTGCCAGCACCGGGGATCCTATCGTGGGCTACACCTTC. Translating it yields CASTGDPIVGYTF.

The chain links TRBV7-2 to TRBJ1-2; D not resolved. The CDR3 is 16 residues long. V was cut by 1 base and J by 6 bases, with 18 bases left in between. Germline V gene lookup returns CDR1 SGHTA and CDR2 FQGNSA. The CDR3, as DNA: TGTGCCAGCAGCTTAGATTATTCCCAGTTTGTCGATGGCTACACCTTC. Translation: CASSLDYSQFVDGYTF.